This T cell receptor beta chain was identified during a study of shared clonotypes between healthy human individuals. The CDR3 length is 14 residues. V was cut by 0 bases and J by 6 bases, with 8 bases left in between. CDR1 and CDR2 (germline): LNHDA, SQIVND (reference sequence). As for this clone: Within the sample, other DNA sequences also encode this same CDR3.

TCRdb keeps only in-frame clones here, not all; method: immunoSEQ multiplex PCR. The sample carries millions of clones, roughly 94% recorded once. The receptor's source is a man between 18 and 35 years old in good health. V gene TRBV19 combines with J gene TRBJ2-2; D is possibly TRBD1 (6 bases). What was sequenced was naive CD4+ T cells sorted from blood. Subset given: CD45RA+ positively selected. The CDR3 is CASSIEGGAGELFF. The CDR3 DNA is TGTGCCAGTAGTATAGAAGGGGGAGCCGGGGAGCTGTTTTTT.